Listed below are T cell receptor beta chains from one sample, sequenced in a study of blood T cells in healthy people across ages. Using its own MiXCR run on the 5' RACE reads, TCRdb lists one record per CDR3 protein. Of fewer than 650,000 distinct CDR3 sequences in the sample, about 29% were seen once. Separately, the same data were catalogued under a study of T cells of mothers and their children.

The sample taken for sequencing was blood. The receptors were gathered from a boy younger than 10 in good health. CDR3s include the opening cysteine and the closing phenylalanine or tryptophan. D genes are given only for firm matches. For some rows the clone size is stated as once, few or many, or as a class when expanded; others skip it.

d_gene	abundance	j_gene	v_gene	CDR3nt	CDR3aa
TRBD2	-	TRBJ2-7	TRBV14	TGTGCCAGCAGCAAGACTCGGACTAGCGGATACAGCTCCTACGAGCAGTACTTC	CASSKTRTSGYSSYEQYF
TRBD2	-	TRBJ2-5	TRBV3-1	TGTGCCAGCAGCCAACGGCCGGGACTAGCGGGAGCTAGACAAGAGACCCAGTACTTC	CASSQRPGLAGARQETQYF
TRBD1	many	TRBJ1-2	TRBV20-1	TGCAGTGCTCGGACAGGGGAGGACTATGGCTACACCTTC	CSARTGEDYGYTF
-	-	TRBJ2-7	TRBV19	TGTGCCAGTAGTCTTGGTTACCTCAGCTCCTACGAGCAGTACTTC	CASSLGYLSSYEQYF
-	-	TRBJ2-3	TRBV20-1	TGCAGTGCTCTTCCGGGACGGAGCACAGATACGCAGTATTTT	CSALPGRSTDTQYF
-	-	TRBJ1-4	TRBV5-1	TGCGCCAGCAGCGTCTATGGGGACACTGATGAAAAACTGTTCTTT	CASSVYGDTDEKLFF
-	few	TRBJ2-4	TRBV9	TGTGCCAGCAGCGTCGGGTTACAAGCCAAAAACATTCAGTACTTC	CASSVGLQAKNIQYF
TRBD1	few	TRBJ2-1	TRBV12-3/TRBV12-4	TGTGCCAGCAGACCCCCCGGGACAGGGGGCTATAATGAGCAGTTCTTC	CASRPPGTGGYNEQFF
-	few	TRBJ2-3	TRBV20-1	TGCAGTGCTAGAAACCCCTCTTGGACAGTCACAGATACGCAGTATTTT	CSARNPSWTVTDTQYF
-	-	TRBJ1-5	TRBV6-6	TGTGCCAGCAGTTACTCGATAGCGCAGGAATCTCAGCCCCAGCATTTT	CASSYSIAQESQPQHF
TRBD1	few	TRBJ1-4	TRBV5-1	TGCGCCAGCAGCCCAGGGACAGAAAGGACAACTAATGAAAAACTGTTTTTT	CASSPGTERTTNEKLFF
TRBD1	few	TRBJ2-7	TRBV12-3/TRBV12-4	TGTGCCAGCAGTTCCACGGGGGGGACAGGGGTCGAGCAGTACTTC	CASSSTGGTGVEQYF
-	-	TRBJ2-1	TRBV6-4	TGTGCCAGCAGTGACCGTAGCCAGGGTGAGCAGTTCTTC	CASSDRSQGEQFF
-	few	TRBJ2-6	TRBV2	TGTGCCAGCAGTGTTAGCTCTGGGGCCAACGTCCTGACTTTC	CASSVSSGANVLTF
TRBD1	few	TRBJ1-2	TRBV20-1	TGCAGCGTGAGGGACAGGGGAAAGTATGGCTACACCTTC	CSVRDRGKYGYTF
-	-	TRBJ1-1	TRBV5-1	TGCGCCAGCAGCCTAAGGACCGAAAACACTGAAGCTTTCTTT	CASSLRTENTEAFF
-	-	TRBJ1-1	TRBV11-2	TGTGCCAGCAGCCGCCCTAGGACCCTTAACACTGAAGCTTTCTTT	CASSRPRTLNTEAFF
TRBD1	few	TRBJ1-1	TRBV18	TGTGCCAGCTCACCACCGGACAGGGTGGCAGCTTTCTTT	CASSPPDRVAAFF
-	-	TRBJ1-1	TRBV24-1	TGTGCCACCAGTGATTTCCCGGACGGGAACACTGAAGCTTTCTTT	CATSDFPDGNTEAFF
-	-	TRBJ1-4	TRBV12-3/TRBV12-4	TGTGCCAGCAGTTTGGCTACACGGAGTGAAAAACTGTTTTTT	CASSLATRSEKLFF
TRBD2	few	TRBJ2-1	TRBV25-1	TGTGCCAGCACCTCTAGCGGGAGCTACAATGAGCAGTTCTTC	CASTSSGSYNEQFF
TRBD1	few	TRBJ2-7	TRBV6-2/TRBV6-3	TGTGCCAGCGACAGGGGAGTCCGCTACGAGCAGTACTTC	CASDRGVRYEQYF
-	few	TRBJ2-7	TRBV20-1	TGCAGTGCTAGTGGGACTTCCTACGAGCAGTACTTC	CSASGTSYEQYF
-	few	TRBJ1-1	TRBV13	TGTGCCAGCAGCGCCCACATGAACACTGAAGCTTTCTTT	CASSAHMNTEAFF
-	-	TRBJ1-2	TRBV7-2	TGTGCCAGCAGCTTAATAGCGGGACCGAACTATGGCTACACCTTC	CASSLIAGPNYGYTF
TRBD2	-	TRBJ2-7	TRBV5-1	TGCGCCAGCAGCTTGGGGGGACTAGCGGGGACCTACGAGCAGTACTTC	CASSLGGLAGTYEQYF
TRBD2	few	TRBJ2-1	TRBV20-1	TGCAGTGCCGCGACTAGCGGGAGGGCCCTCGGGTACGACAATGAGCAGTTCTTC	CSAATSGRALGYDNEQFF
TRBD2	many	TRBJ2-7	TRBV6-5	TGTGCCAGCAGGAGAAGCGGGAGCTCCTACGAGCAGTACTTC	CASRRSGSSYEQYF
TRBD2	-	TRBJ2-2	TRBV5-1	TGCGCCAGCAGCTTGTATGGGGGAGGGCCCGCCGGGGAGCTGTTTTTT	CASSLYGGGPAGELFF
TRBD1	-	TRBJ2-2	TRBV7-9	TGTGCCAGCAGACACAGGGGTCCCGGGGAGCTGTTTTTT	CASRHRGPGELFF
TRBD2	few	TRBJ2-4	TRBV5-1	TGCGCCAGCAGCTTGGGAGCGGGAGTGGCCAAAAACATTCAGTACTTC	CASSLGAGVAKNIQYF
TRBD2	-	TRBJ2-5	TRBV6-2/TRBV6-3	TGTGCCAGCAGCCCCCTTGGACTAGCGGGAGAAGAGACCCAGTACTTC	CASSPLGLAGEETQYF
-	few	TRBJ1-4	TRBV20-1	TGCAGTGCCCCAACTAATGAAAAACTGTTTTTT	CSAPTNEKLFF
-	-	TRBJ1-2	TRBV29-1	TGCAGCGTGGGGAACATTGCTAACTATGGCTACACCTTC	CSVGNIANYGYTF
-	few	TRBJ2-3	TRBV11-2	TGTGCCAGTAGCTTAGATGGGGTGGACACAGATACGCAGTATTTT	CASSLDGVDTDTQYF
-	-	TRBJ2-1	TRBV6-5	TGTGCCAGCAGTTACTCGATGCTGAGCTCCTACAATGAGCAGTTCTTC	CASSYSMLSSYNEQFF
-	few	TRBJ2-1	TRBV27	TGTGCCAGCAGAAGAGGTCAAGGGAATGAGCAGTTCTTC	CASRRGQGNEQFF
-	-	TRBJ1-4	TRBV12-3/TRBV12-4	TGTGCCAGCAGTTTTAGTGGGGGGCGCGATGAAAAACTGTTTTTT	CASSFSGGRDEKLFF
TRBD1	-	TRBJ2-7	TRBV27	TGTGCCAGCAGCCTCATCGGACAGGGGGCTGAGGAGCAGTACTTC	CASSLIGQGAEEQYF
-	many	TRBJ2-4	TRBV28	TGTGCCAGCAGTTTAGACCTAGCCAAAAACATTCAGTACTTC	CASSLDLAKNIQYF
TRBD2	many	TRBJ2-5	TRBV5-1	TGCGCCAGCAGCCCCGGACTAGCGGGAAGGCAAGAGACCCAGTACTTC	CASSPGLAGRQETQYF
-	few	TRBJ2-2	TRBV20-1	TGCAGTGCTATATTGAACACCGGGGAGCTGTTTTTT	CSAILNTGELFF
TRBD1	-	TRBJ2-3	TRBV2	TGTGCCAGCGGTTCCCGGGACAGGGGCCCAGATACGCAGTATTTT	CASGSRDRGPDTQYF
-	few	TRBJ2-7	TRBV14	TGTGCCAGCAGCCAATTCCACGAGCAGTACTTC	CASSQFHEQYF
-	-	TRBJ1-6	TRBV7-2	TGTGCCAGCAGTTTACTGACAGGTTATAATTCACCCCTCCACTTT	CASSLLTGYNSPLHF
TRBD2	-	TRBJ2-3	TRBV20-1	TGCAGTGCTAGACTGCTTAGCGGGAGGGGATCAGATACGCAGTATTTT	CSARLLSGRGSDTQYF
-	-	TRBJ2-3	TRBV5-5	TGTGCCAGCAGCTTGGGCTTCAGCTACTTAGATACGCAGTATTTT	CASSLGFSYLDTQYF
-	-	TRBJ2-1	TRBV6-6	TGTGCCAGCAATCAGGGATACAATGAGCAGTTCTTC	CASNQGYNEQFF
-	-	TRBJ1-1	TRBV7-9	TGTGCCAGCAGCACCACCGGGACGGGAGCCACTGAAGCTTTCTTT	CASSTTGTGATEAFF
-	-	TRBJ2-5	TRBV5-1	TGCGCCAGCAGCACCGACGGAGGGGCCTCATTATACTTC	CASSTDGGASLYF
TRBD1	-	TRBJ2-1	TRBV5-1	TGCGCCAGCAGCTTGGCGGGACAGTACAATGAGCAGTTCTTC	CASSLAGQYNEQFF
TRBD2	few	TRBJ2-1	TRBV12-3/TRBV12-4	TGTGCCAGCAGTTTTCACGGAACTAGCGGGGGCTCCAATGAGCAGTTCTTC	CASSFHGTSGGSNEQFF
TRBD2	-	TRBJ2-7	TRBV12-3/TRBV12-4	TGTGCCAGCAGGGGTCTAGCGGACGAGCAGTACTTC	CASRGLADEQYF
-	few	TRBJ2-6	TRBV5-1	TGCGCCAGCAGCCCCAGGGTATCCGACCTCTCTGGGGCCAACGTCCTGACTTTC	CASSPRVSDLSGANVLTF
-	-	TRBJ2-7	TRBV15	TGTGCCACCAGCAGGACTGAGAGCTCCTACGAGCAGTACTTC	CATSRTESSYEQYF
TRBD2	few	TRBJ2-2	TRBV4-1	TGCGCCAGCAGCCAAGAAGGACAGAGCGGGAGGGCCTGGAACACCGGGGAGCTGTTTTTT	CASSQEGQSGRAWNTGELFF
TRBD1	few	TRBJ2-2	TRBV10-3	TGTGCCATCAGTCCCGGACAGGGCGAGGGCACCGGGGAGCTGTTTTTT	CAISPGQGEGTGELFF
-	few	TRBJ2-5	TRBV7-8	TGTGCCAGCAGGCGCAGGTTCGCAGAGACCCAGTACTTC	CASRRRFAETQYF